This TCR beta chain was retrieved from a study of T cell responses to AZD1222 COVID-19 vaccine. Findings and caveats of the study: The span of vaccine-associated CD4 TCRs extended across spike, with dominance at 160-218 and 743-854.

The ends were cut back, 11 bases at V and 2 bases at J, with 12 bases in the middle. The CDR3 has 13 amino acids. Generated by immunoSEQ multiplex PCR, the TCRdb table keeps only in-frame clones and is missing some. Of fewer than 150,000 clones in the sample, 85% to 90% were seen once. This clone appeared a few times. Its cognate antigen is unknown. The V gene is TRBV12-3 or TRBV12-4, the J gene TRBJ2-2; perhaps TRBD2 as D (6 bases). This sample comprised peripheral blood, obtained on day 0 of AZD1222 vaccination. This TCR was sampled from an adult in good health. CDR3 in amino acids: CAVGGPNTGELFF. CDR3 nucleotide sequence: TGTGCCGTGGGGGGACCCAACACCGGGGAGCTGTTTTTT.